Included here is one TCR beta chain sequence, with context. The antigen remains unidentified. These data come from a study of cytomegalovirus exposure and HLA in healthy donors. Study-wide points: The classifier was said to identify cytomegalovirus status with high specificity and sensitivity.

V gave up 3 bases and J gave up 2 bases; unmatched junction bases: 12. The CDR3 consists of 18 residues. Germline V gene sequence: CDR1 LNHDA, CDR2 SQIVND (reference sequence). Researchers ran the PCR with 60 Vbeta and 13 Jbeta primers. Some clones are missing from TCRdb's copy, which holds only in-frame ones; the method was immunoSEQ multiplex PCR. Here the sample spans approximately 150,000 clones, roughly 75% being singletons. This chain connects TRBV19 to TRBJ2-1; 8 bases align to TRBD1. The sequence derives from a female donor in good health and CMV-seronegative. The sample taken for sequencing was PBMCs. The CDR3 reads CASSIDRGRRSTYNEQFF. CDR3 DNA: TGTGCCAGTAGTATCGACAGGGGAAGGAGGAGTACCTACAATGAGCAGTTCTTC.